This is a list of T cell receptor beta chains from one sample in a study of blood T cell repertoires in COVID-19. This table comes from immunoSEQ multiplex PCR, and its TCRdb copy is limited to in-frame clones, with some not included. The sample comprises about 300,000 clones, more than 70% of which are singletons, and 6.4% rests with the top ten. Input material: peripheral blood. The receptors were sampled from a man aged 18 to 30 who had recovered from COVID-19. Each CDR3 is given with its conserved first and last residue. The order of the fields is J gene, clone size, D gene, V gene, CDR3 DNA, CDR3 protein. A D gene is named only where the DNA matches it firmly. Size values are once, few and many counts, or a class for expanded clones, and some rows have none.

J: TRBJ2-3; size: -; D: TRBD2; V: TRBV2; DNA: TGTGCCAGCAGTTTCTCGGGACTAGCAGCAGATACGCAGTATTTT; CDR3: CASSFSGLAADTQYF
J: TRBJ1-2; size: -; D: -; V: TRBV5-4; DNA: TGTGCCAGCAGCTTGGACGGACAGTATGGCTACACCTTC; CDR3: CASSLDGQYGYTF
J: TRBJ1-1; size: -; D: -; V: TRBV7-8; DNA: TGTGCCAGCAGCTTAGAGGGGATTTCGGCTGAAGCTTTCTTT; CDR3: CASSLEGISAEAFF
J: TRBJ1-2; size: -; D: TRBD1; V: TRBV19; DNA: TGTGCCAGTAGTTACATTACGGGACAGGGCAACTATGGCTACACCTTC; CDR3: CASSYITGQGNYGYTF
J: TRBJ2-3; size: once; D: TRBD2; V: TRBV9; DNA: TGTGCCAGCAGCCTAGCGGGGGATGGGGATACGCAGTATTTT; CDR3: CASSLAGDGDTQYF
J: TRBJ1-2; size: -; D: -; V: TRBV2; DNA: TGTGCCAGCCTAGGCTACACCTTC; CDR3: CASLGYTF
J: TRBJ2-2; size: -; D: -; V: TRBV16; DNA: TGTGCCAGCAGCCAATCGAGGGCTCCCGGGGAGCTGTTTTTT; CDR3: CASSQSRAPGELFF
J: TRBJ1-5; size: -; D: -; V: TRBV5-6; DNA: TGTGCCAGCAGCTGGGGCCCTCGGAGCAATCAGCCCCAGCATTTT; CDR3: CASSWGPRSNQPQHF
J: TRBJ2-2; size: -; D: TRBD1; V: TRBV9; DNA: TGTGCCAGCAGCGGACAGGGAAACACCGGGGAGCTGTTTTTT; CDR3: CASSGQGNTGELFF
J: TRBJ1-2; size: -; D: -; V: TRBV27; DNA: TGTGCCAGCCAGGGGATTGGGTATGGCTACACCTTC; CDR3: CASQGIGYGYTF
J: TRBJ2-7; size: -; D: -; V: TRBV6-6; DNA: TGTGCCAGCAGTCAAGTACAGGGCCACGAGCAGTACTTC; CDR3: CASSQVQGHEQYF
J: TRBJ1-1; size: -; D: TRBD1; V: TRBV5-1; DNA: TGCGCCAGCAGCCCCTTGACAGGGTTGAACACTGAAGCTTTCTTT; CDR3: CASSPLTGLNTEAFF
J: TRBJ2-7; size: -; D: -; V: TRBV6-1; DNA: TGTGCCAGCCGCGGAACCGACAGGAACCACTACGAGCAGTACTTC; CDR3: CASRGTDRNHYEQYF
J: TRBJ2-5; size: -; D: -; V: TRBV7-2; DNA: TGTGCCAGCAGCCTAAGACAGCAAGAGACCCAGTACTTC; CDR3: CASSLRQQETQYF
J: TRBJ2-1; size: -; D: -; V: TRBV4-1; DNA: TGCGCCAGCAGCCAAGACGGTGGGAGATTGTTCTTC; CDR3: CASSQDGGRLFF
J: TRBJ1-2; size: -; D: TRBD1; V: TRBV6-5; DNA: TGTGCCAGCAGAGGACAGGGAACCTATGGCTACACCTTC; CDR3: CASRGQGTYGYTF
J: TRBJ1-1; size: -; D: -; V: TRBV7-9; DNA: TGTGCCAGCAGGGTCAACAGGGAATCTGAAGCTTTCTTT; CDR3: CASRVNRESEAFF
J: TRBJ2-3; size: -; D: TRBD1; V: TRBV7-9; DNA: TGTGCCAGCAGCCCCACGACAGGGAGCACAGATACGCAGTATTTT; CDR3: CASSPTTGSTDTQYF
J: TRBJ1-1; size: -; D: -; V: TRBV19; DNA: TGTGCCAGTAAAGAGGGTAGGGTGAACACTGAAGCTTTCTTT; CDR3: CASKEGRVNTEAFF